The clone carrying this T cell receptor beta chain was recorded at least ten times. Its specificity is not known. A single record per CDR3 protein comes from TCRdb applying MiXCR to the reads. The profile covers roughly 630,000 distinct CDR3 sequences, with 20% to 25% appearing a single time and 6.5% to 10% taken by the ten largest. The CDR3 consists of 14 residues. The germline V and J ends were trimmed by 0 bases and 9 bases, with 12 bases remaining between them. The germline V gene has CDR1 LNHDA and CDR2 SQIVND (reference sequence). The sample comes from a study of T cell repertoires in cytomegalovirus infection. Whole-study context: A matching HLA type, together with CMV infection, was signaled by public TCR beta signatures. General study points: Predominance within the ex vivo response was attributable to HLA-C-restricted CMV-specific TCR beta clonotypes. Totalled public TCR beta family frequency picked out people who carried CMV plus the relevant HLA.

This receptor was identified in a human donor in good health (CMV status not recorded). Some clones in this sample may be carry-over from other donors' samples. The chain joins TRBV19 to TRBJ1-5; perhaps TRBD1 as D (6 bases). The sequenced sample was CD8+ T cells from PBMCs. The CDR3 nucleotides are TGTGCCAGTAGTATAGAGGACAGCCCAACGCCCCAGCATTTT. Translating gives CASSIEDSPTPQHF.